The 10 T cell receptor beta chains below come from one sample, sequenced in a study of T cells in Graves' hyperthyroidism and ophthalmopathy. Researchers took RNA transcripts and amplified the TCR beta CDR3 regions from them. First-round RT-PCR with HTBI primers amplified the TCR CDR3 region. TCRdb redid the calling of the multiplex PCR reads with MiXCR, one entry per CDR3 protein. The table includes about 700,000 distinct CDR3 sequences, about 15% detected once. Sequencing was performed on blood. These receptors were obtained from a woman between 18 and 29 years old with Graves' hyperthyroidism.

This clonotype showed up many times. The V and J genes are TRBV11-2 and TRBJ2-5; the D is unclear. From germline, CDR1 is SGHAT and CDR2 FQNNGV. The CDR3 has 13 residues. With 7 bases removed from V and 2 bases from J, the gap between germline ends came to 11 bases. CDR3 coding DNA: TGTGCCAGCAACCGGGCCAGACAAGAGACCCAGTACTTC. Its translation: CASNRARQETQYF.

This clonotype was counted only a few times. The chain has TRBV20-1 and TRBJ1-5, with 9 bases lining up with TRBD1. The germline V gene has CDR1 DFQATT and CDR2 SNEGSKA (reference sequence). V lost 3 bases and J lost 7; bases outside the gene matches: 7. This CDR3 has 14 residues. The CDR3 DNA sequence: TGCAGTGCTAGTCGGGACAGGGCACAGCAGCCCCAGCATTTT. This gives the protein CSASRDRAQQPQHF.

This clonotype was counted at least ten times. The CDR3 bases are TGCAGTGCTAGAGGACGATGGGAGCAGTTCTTC. Its translation: CSARGRWEQFF. This chain uses TRBV20-1 with TRBJ2-1, with D unclear. The CDR3 sequence is 11 residues long. V was pared by 1 base and J by 10 bases, with 8 bases between. The V gene's germline CDR1 is DFQATT and CDR2 SNEGSKA (reference sequence).

There are a few counts of this clonotype. The CDR3 loop is CASTHNRGEGELFF. The CDR3 DNA follows: TGTGCCAGCACCCACAATAGGGGTGAGGGGGAGCTGTTTTTT. The J gene is TRBJ2-2, the V gene TRBV6-1, with TRBD1 as a possible D gene (5 bases). CDR1 is MNHNS and CDR2 is SASEGT in the germline V gene. This CDR3 comprises 14 residues. V shed 7 bases and J shed 8 bases, with 17 bases lying between them.

The V call is TRBV9, the J call TRBJ2-1; D perhaps matches TRBD2 (7 bases). The CDR3 sequence is 17 residues long. CDR1 and CDR2 (germline): SGDLS, YYNGEE. V dropped 0 bases and J dropped 8 bases, with 21 bases sitting between them. Here the CDR3 DNA reads TGTGCCAGCAGCGTAGGAGGGGGGGGGGGGCTAATCGATGAGCAGTTCTTC. This sequence encodes CASSVGGGGGLIDEQFF. Full variable domain (remainder filled in from reference TRBV9 and TRBJ2-1): DSGVTQTPKHLITATGQRVTLRCSPRSGDLSVYWYQQSLDQGLQFLIQYYNGEERAKGNILERFSAQQFPDLHSELNLSSLELGDSALYFCASSVGGGGGLIDEQFFGPGTRLTVL.

This clonotype was seen repeatedly, ten times or more. This rearrangement joins TRBV18 to TRBJ2-4, with D perhaps matching TRBD1 (6 bases). Between the trimmed V and J ends, which lost 3 bases and 7 bases, there was a span of 10 bases. Germline CDR1 reads KGHSH; CDR2 reads LQKENI. The CDR3 totals 13 residues. CDR3 sequence (DNA): TGTGCCAGCTCACCGACAGGAGCCAACATTCAGTACTTC. This gives the protein CASSPTGANIQYF.

This clonotype was seen a few times. The rearrangement links TRBV6-2 or TRBV6-3 to TRBJ2-1, with D perhaps matching TRBD1 (5 bases). CDR1 and CDR2 (germline): MNHEY, SVGEGT. V lost 6 bases to trimming and J lost 4 bases, with 13 bases between them. This CDR3 has 14 residues. The CDR3 region has the DNA TGTGCCAGCAGGACAGAAACTTTATACAATGAGCAGTTCTTC. It is translated as CASRTETLYNEQFF.

This clonotype was counted many times. The chain couples TRBV18 to TRBJ1-1, with D unresolved. The CDR3 has 14 residues. Trimming shortened V by 2 bases and J by 8 bases, and 15 bases separated the two germline ends. Germline assignment: CDR1 KGHSH and CDR2 LQKENI. The CDR3 coding sequence is TGTGCCAGCTCACCAACCTCGCTATGGACGGAAGCTTTCTTT. Translating it yields CASSPTSLWTEAFF. Combining the CDR3 with reference TRBV18 and TRBJ1-1 gives the whole variable domain NAGVMQNPRHLVRRRGQEARLRCSPMKGHSHVYWYRQLPEEGLKFMVYLQKENIIDESGMPKERFSAEFPKEGPSILRIQQVVRGDSAAYFCASSPTSLWTEAFFGQGTRLTVV.

In its sample, this clonotype was seen a few times. The chain combines TRBV25-1 with TRBJ2-4, with 7 bases matching TRBD2. The CDR3 totals 16 residues. Trimming cost V 1 base and J 8 bases; bases outside gene matches: 11. Germline V gene data show CDR1 as MGHDK and CDR2 as SYGVNS. CDR3 in amino acids: CASSEWGGGPQDIQYF. CDR3 DNA: TGTGCCAGCAGTGAATGGGGGGGAGGGCCTCAGGACATTCAGTACTTC. The full variable domain, rest sourced from reference TRBV25-1 and TRBJ2-4, is EADIYQTPRYLVIGTGKKITLECSQTMGHDKMYWYQQDPGMELHLIHYSYGVNSTEKGDLSSESTVSRIRTEHFPLTLESARPSHTSQYLCASSEWGGGPQDIQYFGAGTRLSVL.

This clonotype was detected many times. The V and J genes are TRBV15 and TRBJ2-2; D call uncertain. With 0 bases removed from V and 6 bases from J, the gap between germline ends came to 2 bases. The CDR3 has 12 residues. The germline V gene encodes CDR1 LNHNV and CDR2 YYDKDF (reference sequence). The CDR3 region is CATSRDPGELFF. DNA for the CDR3: TGTGCCACCAGCAGAGATCCCGGGGAGCTGTTTTTT. Complete variable domain (other parts from reference TRBV15 and TRBJ2-2): DAMVIQNPRYQVTQFGKPVTLSCSQTLNHNVMYWYQQKSSQAPKLLFHYYDKDFNNEADTPDNFQSRRPNTSFCFLDIRSPGLGDTAMYLCATSRDPGELFFGEGSRLTVL.